The 29 T cell receptor beta chains listed next were all sequenced from one sample in a study of response to subunit inactivated influenza vaccine. TCRdb called the RT-PCR reads again in MiXCR, with one record for every CDR3 protein. The sample consists of 550,000 to 800,000 distinct CDR3 sequences, about 15% of them appearing once. The sequenced sample was PBMCs from blood, obtained 14 to 15 days before vaccination. These receptors were taken from a man aged 45-60 years who received an inactivated influenza vaccine.

This clonotype was detected only a few times. The chain employs TRBV2 and TRBJ2-5, with 7 bases identical to TRBD1. There are 15 residues in the CDR3. Germline CDR1 and CDR2: SNHLY and FYNNEI. Germline trimming cut 6 bases from V and 0 bases from J; bases unmatched to any gene: 7. CDR3 nucleotides: TGTGCCAGCAGGGGGACAGTCAATTACCAAGAGACCCAGTACTTC. It is translated as CASRGTVNYQETQYF.

The chain carries TRBV7-2 and TRBJ2-3; tentative D call: TRBD1 (6 bases). The germline V gene encodes CDR1 SGHTA and CDR2 FQGNSA. Trimming removed 1 base at V and 12 bases at J, with 14 bases between. The CDR3 sequence is 13 residues long. The CDR3, as DNA: TGTGCCAGCAGCTTAGGACTCCAGGGGTCCCAGTATTTT. It codes for CASSLGLQGSQYF. Variable domain in full (rest from reference TRBV7-2 and TRBJ2-3): GAGVSQSPSNKVTEKGKDVELRCDPISGHTALYWYRQSLGQGLEFLIYFQGNSAPDKSGLPSDRFSAERTGGSVSTLTIQRTQQEDSAVYLCASSLGLQGSQYFGPGTRLTVL.

This clonotype has just a few counts. The chain recombines TRBV12-3 or TRBV12-4 with TRBJ2-1; 7 nucleotides match TRBD1. V dropped 1 base and J dropped 4; count of bases not matched to a gene: 4. The CDR3 loop spans 15 amino acids. The CDR3 nucleotides are TGTGCCAGCAGTTTAGAGGGGGCGACGTACAATGAGCAGTTCTTC. It yields the protein CASSLEGATYNEQFF.

This clonotype occurred a few times. The rearrangement joins TRBV6-2 or TRBV6-3 to TRBJ2-1, with 10 bases that match TRBD2. The J segment lost 4 bases and the V segment lost 4 bases, leaving 4 bases of the junction unmatched. This CDR3 contains 15 residues. CDR1 and CDR2 (germline): MNHEY, SVGEGT. The CDR3 DNA reads as TGTGCCAGCAGTTTGTTTAGCGGGAGGTACAATGAGCAGTTCTTC. Amino acids: CASSLFSGRYNEQFF.

V gene TRBV20-1 combines with J gene TRBJ1-2; no reliable D call. CDR3 size: 12 residues. The V and J ends lost 6 bases and 1 base respectively, with 9 bases between them. The germline V gene has CDR1 DFQATT and CDR2 SNEGSKA (reference sequence). CDR3 in amino acids: CSAPDINYGYTF. The DNA of the CDR3 is TGCAGTGCACCAGACATTAACTATGGCTACACCTTC.

CDR3 amino acids: CASSQEGSNEKLFF. CDR3 nucleotides: TGTGCCAGCAGCCAAGAAGGCAGCAATGAAAAACTGTTTTTT. The chain recombines TRBV3-1 with TRBJ1-4; D gene uncertain. Germline values: CDR1 LGHDT, CDR2 YNNKEL (reference sequence). V was pared by 0 bases and J by 5 bases, with 7 bases between. The CDR3 is 14 amino acids.

The V and J genes are TRBV6-5 and TRBJ2-3; 8 positions match TRBD1. The CDR3 runs 15 residues. The junction had 8 bases not matched to a gene; V was cut back by 4 bases and J by 5 bases. Germline CDR1 is MNHEY and CDR2 is SVGAGI. The CDR3 DNA follows: TGTGCCAGCAGTTCTAGGACAGGGTTTAGAGATACGCAGTATTTT. Residues: CASSSRTGFRDTQYF.

This clonotype was seen a handful of times. The genes are TRBV15 and TRBJ2-3, with D perhaps matching TRBD1 (5 bases). Germline CDR1 and CDR2: LNHNV and YYDKDF (reference sequence). V was trimmed by 5 bases and J by 1 base, leaving 19 bases between them. This CDR3 contains 17 residues. CDR3: CATSLLVWGDGTDTQYF. The CDR3 nucleotides read TGTGCCACCAGCCTTCTCGTATGGGGCGATGGCACAGATACGCAGTATTTT.

This clonotype showed up just a few times. This sequence joins TRBV12-3 or TRBV12-4 and TRBJ1-3; the D is unclear. CDR3 size: 13 residues. The ends were cut back, 7 bases at V and 4 bases at J, with 11 bases in the middle. The CDR3 region is CASTLGRGNTIYF. The CDR3 DNA reads as TGTGCCAGCACTCTAGGGAGAGGAAACACCATATATTTT.

The rearrangement joins TRBV30 to TRBJ2-2; 8 bases align to TRBD1. Germline-derived CDR1 and CDR2 are GTSNPN and SVGIG (reference sequence). V was pared by 1 base and J by 5 bases, with 6 bases of the junction left unmatched. CDR3 length: 15 residues. DNA of the CDR3: TGTGCCTGGAGTGGGACAGGGATGAGTACCGGGGAGCTGTTTTTT. It specifies CAWSGTGMSTGELFF. Full variable domain (remainder filled in from reference TRBV30 and TRBJ2-2): SQTIHQWPATLVQPVGSPLSLECTVEGTSNPNLYWYRQAAGRGLQLLFYSVGIGQISSEVPQNLSASRPQDRQFILSSKKLLLSDSGFYLCAWSGTGMSTGELFFGEGSRLTVL.

The rearrangement joins TRBV2 to TRBJ2-1, with a tentative D call TRBD1 (6 bases). Germline CDR1 SNHLY, CDR2 FYNNEI. The CDR3 runs 15 residues. Trimming removed 6 bases from V and 6 bases from J, with 18 bases in between. This chain's CDR3 is CASRYRVSPFNEQFF. CDR3 coding DNA: TGTGCCAGCAGATACAGGGTCTCCCCATTCAATGAGCAGTTCTTC.

The CDR3 region has the DNA TGCAGTGCGACCGACACGGGGTCCGGCAATGAGCAGTTCTTC. Amino acid sequence: CSATDTGSGNEQFF. The chain is built from TRBV20-1 and TRBJ2-1, with D maybe TRBD2 (5 bases). Between the trimmed V and J ends, which lost 6 bases and 6 bases, there was a span of 18 bases. There are 14 residues in the CDR3. The V gene's germline CDR1 is DFQATT and CDR2 SNEGSKA (reference sequence).

This clonotype has more than one count but fewer than ten. This chain connects TRBV4-3 to TRBJ1-1, with a weak D call TRBD1 (5 bases). The V and J ends lost 0 bases and 1 base respectively, with 6 bases between them. The CDR3 consists of 14 residues. Per germline, CDR1 LGHNA and CDR2 YSLEER. The CDR3 loop is CASSQEQANTEAFF. Here the CDR3 DNA reads TGCGCCAGCAGCCAAGAACAGGCGAACACTGAAGCTTTCTTT.

The V call is TRBV10-1, the J call TRBJ2-3; 9 bases are a match to TRBD2. The ends lost 3 bases at V and 2 bases at J; junction bases unmatched: 3. CDR1 is WNHNN and CDR2 is SYGVQD in the germline V gene (reference sequence). CDR3 length: 15 residues. The CDR3 DNA reads TGCGCCAGCAGTGATTTAGCGGGGGCCACAGATACGCAGTATTTT. Translated, it gives CASSDLAGATDTQYF.

V usage is TRBV7-8 and J usage is TRBJ2-3; 9 nucleotides line up with TRBD1. The CDR3 totals 16 residues. CDR1 and CDR2 from the germline V gene are SGHVS and FQNEAQ. V lost 5 bases, J lost 3 bases, and 9 bases stayed unmatched. CDR3 nucleotides: TGTGCCAGCAGCGTTACAGGGGGCTTGAGGACAGATACGCAGTATTTT. Translation gives CASSVTGGLRTDTQYF.

This clonotype was detected only a few times. This rearrangement joins TRBV7-2 to TRBJ2-3, with D perhaps TRBD2 (6 bases). The ends were cut back, 4 bases at V and 0 bases at J, with 17 bases in the middle. Germline-derived CDR1 and CDR2 are SGHTA and FQGNSA. This CDR3 contains 17 residues. The CDR3 nucleotides read TGTGCCAGCAGCTCCCGAACTAGCCCGTTCAGCACAGATACGCAGTATTTT. Its translation is CASSSRTSPFSTDTQYF.

The chain employs TRBV12-3 or TRBV12-4 and TRBJ1-4, with a possible D match to TRBD1 (6 bases). The V and J ends lost 11 bases and 5 bases respectively, with 15 bases between them. The CDR3 sequence is 13 residues long. CDR3 protein: CASQGGPNEKLFF. CDR3 bases: TGTGCCTCCCAAGGGGGGCCCAATGAAAAACTGTTTTTT.

In this sample, this clonotype turned up a few times. The V gene is TRBV12-3 or TRBV12-4, the J gene TRBJ1-1, with 7 nucleotides matching TRBD1. Losses at the gene ends were 7 bases for V and 6 bases for J; bases not matched to a gene: 5. The CDR3 has 12 amino acids. The CDR3 nucleotides are TGTGCCAGCAAACCAGGGGGTCCTGAAGCTTTCTTT. Its protein product is CASKPGGPEAFF.

The chain uses TRBV6-2 or TRBV6-3 and TRBJ2-1; D tentatively reads TRBD1 or TRBD2 (5 bases each). The CDR3 has 14 residues. The germline V gene has CDR1 MNHEY and CDR2 SVGEGT. V lost 3 bases to trimming and J lost 9 bases, with 15 bases between them. CDR3 in amino acids: CASSYSEVRGEQFF. For the CDR3, the DNA is TGTGCCAGCAGTTATTCCGAGGTGAGGGGTGAGCAGTTCTTC.

This clonotype was detected only a few times. The V and J genes are TRBV2 and TRBJ2-3; D not resolved. The CDR3 loop spans 14 amino acids. The germline CDR1 and CDR2 sequences are SNHLY and FYNNEI. Trimming cost V 5 bases and J 0 bases, with 9 bases left between them. This CDR3 reads CASSPEPSTDTQYF. For the CDR3, the DNA is TGTGCCAGCAGTCCTGAGCCGAGCACAGATACGCAGTATTTT.

This clonotype was observed a few times. The chain is built from TRBV5-1 and TRBJ1-1; D possibly corresponds to TRBD1 (6 bases). The CDR3 totals 13 residues. V gave up 7 bases and J gave up 2 bases, with 12 bases separating them. From germline, CDR1 is SGHRS and CDR2 YFSETQ. The CDR3 here is CASAGTLNTEAFF. CDR3 coding DNA: TGCGCCAGCGCCGGGACACTCAACACTGAAGCTTTCTTT.

This clonotype appeared a few times. The rearrangement joins TRBV6-2 or TRBV6-3 to TRBJ2-7; possibly TRBD2 for D (5 bases). V was trimmed by 7 bases and J by 2 bases, leaving 12 bases between them. CDR1 is MNHEY, CDR2 SVGEGT, per germline. CDR3 size: 13 residues. Written as DNA, the CDR3 is TGTGCCAGCAAGCCGGACTCTACCTACGAGCAGTACTTC. Its translation: CASKPDSTYEQYF.

DNA of the CDR3: TGTGCCAGCAGCCCTTCGTCCCTCGCATCACTCGGACGGCGAGGAAACACCATATATTTT. It yields the protein CASSPSSLASLGRRGNTIYF. The chain has TRBV11-2 and TRBJ1-3; D unresolved. Germline lookup yields CDR1 SGHAT and CDR2 FQNNGV. The V gene lost 5 bases and the J gene lost 4 bases, with 30 bases spanning the gap. CDR3 length equals 20 residues.

This clonotype appeared a few times. V and J are TRBV19 and TRBJ2-1; D gene ambiguous. The germline CDR1 and CDR2 sequences are LNHDA and SQIVND (reference sequence). Trimming left V 3 bases short and J 5 bases short, with 5 bases between. CDR3 length: 12 amino acids. The CDR3 is CASSISHNEQFF. The CDR3 DNA reads as TGTGCCAGTAGTATCTCTCACAATGAGCAGTTCTTC.

The J gene is TRBJ2-7, the V gene TRBV7-7; 9 nucleotides line up with TRBD1. The ends lost 4 bases at V and 6 bases at J; junction bases unmatched: 4. The CDR3 runs to 13 residues. The V gene's germline CDR1 is SSHAT and CDR2 FNYEAQ (reference sequence). CDR3 in amino acids: CASSWGTGTEQYF. The CDR3 DNA reads as TGTGCCAGCAGCTGGGGGACAGGGACCGAGCAGTACTTC.

The chain combines TRBV6-1 with TRBJ2-7, with D uncertain. The V and J ends lost 6 bases and 3 bases respectively, with 15 bases between them. This CDR3 spans 14 amino acids. Germline CDR1 reads MNHNS; CDR2 reads SASEGT. Here the CDR3 DNA reads TGTGCCAGCAGCCCTTACCTGTCTCACTACGAGCAGTACTTC. Residues: CASSPYLSHYEQYF.

The J gene is TRBJ1-6, the V gene TRBV7-2; D may be TRBD1 (6 bases). The CDR3 is 16 amino acids. The V gene's germline CDR1 is SGHTA and CDR2 FQGNSA. Trimming pared 5 bases from V and 5 bases from J, leaving 16 bases between. CDR3: CASSPGGRFHNSPLHF. The CDR3 DNA follows: TGTGCCAGCAGCCCGGGGGGGCGCTTCCATAATTCACCCCTCCACTTT.

The rearrangement joins TRBV5-6 to TRBJ2-7; possibly TRBD1 for D (6 bases). The V and J ends lost 2 bases and 1 base respectively, with 16 bases between them. The CDR3 spans 16 residues. The V gene's germline CDR1 is SGHDT and CDR2 YYEEEE. CDR3 nucleotide sequence: TGTGCCAGCAGCTTTAGGGACAAGGCTATTTCCTACGAGCAGTACTTC. Its protein is CASSFRDKAISYEQYF.

The J gene is TRBJ1-4, the V gene TRBV5-6; 11 bases fit TRBD1. The junction had 5 bases not matched to a gene; V was cut back by 3 bases and J by 7 bases. Germline V lookup: CDR1 SGHDT, CDR2 YYEEEE. The CDR3 consists of 15 residues. This CDR3 is CASSSSGTGGEKLFF. The CDR3 DNA is TGTGCCAGCAGCTCCTCCGGGACAGGGGGTGAAAAACTGTTTTTT. The variable domain in full, completed from reference TRBV5-6 and TRBJ1-4, reads DAGVTQSPTHLIKTRGQQVTLRCSPKSGHDTVSWYQQALGQGPQFIFQYYEEEERQRGNFPDRFSGHQFPNYSSELNVNALLLGDSALYLCASSSSGTGGEKLFFGSGTQLSVL.